This paragraph covers one T cell receptor beta chain sequence. The data stem from a study of siplizumab effects on memory and regulatory T cells. The CDR3 contains 18 residues. V gave up 6 bases and J gave up 0 bases, with 21 bases separating them. Germline V gene data show CDR1 as LNHDA and CDR2 as SQIVND (reference sequence). Clones were sequenced by immunoSEQ multiplex PCR, and TCRdb holds only the in-frame ones, with some missing. The data contain more than 95,000 clones, 93% of them singletons. The rearrangement uses TRBV19 and TRBJ2-1; D may be TRBD2 (7 bases). The source material was Tregs sorted from blood. This clonotype originated in a human donor in good health. The chain's CDR3 is CASSQRRGALPSYNEQFF. DNA of the CDR3: TGTGCCAGTAGCCAACGTCGGGGGGCCCTACCCTCCTACAATGAGCAGTTCTTC.